These T cell receptor beta chains were read from a single sample in a study of cytomegalovirus exposure and HLA in healthy donors. Sequencing was performed with immunoSEQ multiplex PCR; in TCRdb, only in-frame clones are kept and a portion is missing. The profile shows about 190,000 clones, roughly 83% of them singletons. The sample taken for sequencing was PBMCs. All receptors come from a woman aged 45 to 65 in good health and CMV-seronegative. Both conserved end residues are part of each CDR3. D genes are given only for firm matches. Size values are once, few and many counts, or a class for expanded clones, and some rows have none.

>NA|TRBJ2-2|TRBV5-1|TRBD2
TGCGCCAGCAGCTTTATAGCGGGGACTAACACCGGGGAGCTGTTTTTT
CASSFIAGTNTGELFF
>once|TRBJ2-5|TRBV5-6|TRBD2
TGTGCCAGCAGCTTGCCTCAACTCGCTAGCGGGGGGGCCAAGGAGACCCAGTACTTC
CASSLPQLASGGAKETQYF
>few|TRBJ1-1|TRBV29-1|NA
TGCAGCGGATCTCGCTTGGACAGCAACACTGAAGCTTTCTTT
CSGSRLDSNTEAFF
>NA|TRBJ2-3|TRBV9|TRBD1
TGTGCCAGCAGCCCCGCCCGGGACAGGGTTGTGGATACGCAGTATTTT
CASSPARDRVVDTQYF
>few|TRBJ1-1|TRBV2|NA
TGTGCCAGCAGCAGGGGAAGGGTCACTGAAGCTTTCTTT
CASSRGRVTEAFF
>NA|TRBJ1-1|TRBV7-2|NA
TGTGCCAGCAGCTTAAGACAGAACACTGAAGCTTTCTTT
CASSLRQNTEAFF
>few|TRBJ2-7|TRBV7-2|NA
TGTGCCAGCAGCTTAGCAAACATCCCCGAGCAGTACTTC
CASSLANIPEQYF
>NA|TRBJ2-5|TRBV4-1|NA
TGCGCCAGCAGCCAAGGTCCGGCGGGACAGCGAGAGACCCAGTACTTC
CASSQGPAGQRETQYF
>NA|TRBJ2-2|TRBV5-1|TRBD1
TGCGCCAGCAGCCCCGGGACAGTCGACACCGGGGAGCTGTTTTTT
CASSPGTVDTGELFF
>NA|TRBJ1-4|TRBV6-1|TRBD1
TGTGCCAGCAGTGTTCTAAACAGGGGGAATGAAAAACTGTTTTTT
CASSVLNRGNEKLFF
>once|TRBJ2-7|TRBV14|NA
TGTGCCAGCAGCCAAGGGTTGCGGTTAAACTCCTACGAGCAGTACTTC
CASSQGLRLNSYEQYF
>NA|TRBJ2-4|TRBV19|TRBD2
TGTGCCAGTAATGGGCTAGCGGGAGGGCCCATTCAGTACTTC
CASNGLAGGPIQYF
>many|TRBJ2-1|TRBV4-3|TRBD2
TGCGCCAGCAGCCACCTTAGCGGGAGCCAGTACAATGAGCAGTTCTTC
CASSHLSGSQYNEQFF
>NA|TRBJ1-3|TRBV6-5|TRBD1
TGTGCCAGCAGTAACAGGGGGCAAGGAAACACCATATATTTT
CASSNRGQGNTIYF
>NA|TRBJ2-2|TRBV7-6|NA
TGTGCCAGCAGCTTAGCGAGGAGTGCCACCGGGGAGCTGTTTTTT
CASSLARSATGELFF
>NA|TRBJ2-2|TRBV18|NA
TGTGCCAGCTCACCTTTCGTGACAGTGAACACCGGGGAGCTGTTTTTT
CASSPFVTVNTGELFF
>NA|TRBJ2-5|TRBV5-6|TRBD2
TGTGCCAGCAGCCGATTGGGGCTGGGGAGGGTCCAAGAGACCCAGTACTTC
CASSRLGLGRVQETQYF
>NA|TRBJ2-7|TRBV28|NA
TGTGCCAGCAGTTTAAGACATATTGAGCAGTACTTC
CASSLRHIEQYF
>NA|TRBJ2-2|TRBV19|NA
TGTGCCAGCTCTCGACAGTATCGGACCGGGGAGCTGTTTTTT
CASSRQYRTGELFF
>NA|TRBJ2-7|TRBV7-8|NA
TGTGCCAGCAGCCCTCGGGCGGGCGGAGCCCCCTACGAGCAGTACTTC
CASSPRAGGAPYEQYF
>NA|TRBJ2-7|TRBV28|TRBD2
TGTGCCAGCAGGACAAGCGGGAGCTACGAGCAGTACTTC
CASRTSGSYEQYF
>NA|TRBJ2-7|TRBV27|NA
TGTGCCAGCAGTTTACAAGTCTCGCGGGGTAGCTCCTACGAGCAGTACTTC
CASSLQVSRGSSYEQYF
>NA|TRBJ1-5|TRBV5-1|NA
TGCGCCAGCAGCTTGGAGGGACACAGCAATCAGCCCCAGCATTTT
CASSLEGHSNQPQHF
>NA|TRBJ2-3|TRBV28|NA
TGTGCCAGCAGCCCTATGGTCGGGGGAGAGGGGTATTTT
CASSPMVGGEGYF
>NA|TRBJ1-3|TRBV19|NA
TGTGCCAGTAGTCCTTGGATGAGGACGGGGGTTTTAGGAAACACCATATATTTT
CASSPWMRTGVLGNTIYF
>NA|TRBJ2-3|TRBV19|NA
TGTGCCAGTAATACACGGGGGAGGCCCCCAGATACGCAGTATTTT
CASNTRGRPPDTQYF